The clone carrying this TCR beta chain was observed a single time. Antigen: not known. The data derive from a study of cytomegalovirus exposure and HLA in healthy donors. The CDR3 is 15 residues long. The V and J ends lost 3 bases and 0 bases respectively, with 10 bases between them. The germline V gene has CDR1 KGHSH and CDR2 LQKENI. Study-level results: Associated with cytomegalovirus, according to the listing, were around 160 TCR beta chains. Reports state that TCR beta sequences accurately predicted most subjects' HLA-A and HLA-B alleles.

At the time of sampling, donors were nominally healthy, though unrecorded immune exposures were likely. The PCR employed 60 Vbeta primers together with 13 Jbeta primers. Profiling relied on immunoSEQ multiplex PCR, and the TCRdb table lists in-frame clones only, not all of them. The table records 160,000 or so clones, 79% of them present only once. This clonotype originated in a middle-aged man in good health and CMV-seronegative. Source material: PBMCs. The chain carries TRBV18 and TRBJ2-3; a possible D gene is TRBD2 (6 bases). In nucleotides, the CDR3 is TGTGCCAGCTCACCGGTCAGCGGGAGCACAGATACGCAGTATTTT. Translating it yields CASSPVSGSTDTQYF.